This T cell receptor (beta chain) was obtained from a study of PD-L1 blockade in urothelial cancer. Broader study findings: Durable-benefit patients showed a higher share of tumor-infiltrating T cells.

Germline V lookup: CDR1 SSHAT, CDR2 FNYEAQ (reference sequence). The CDR3 consists of 16 residues. Trimming took off 2 bases at V and 3 bases at J, with 15 bases between the two ends. Produced via immunoSEQ multiplex PCR; TCRdb's table is partial and in-frame only. Among about 2,400 clones listed, roughly 35% were seen once. Details on this clone: Its antigen is not identified.

Patients suffered from locally advanced or metastatic urothelial carcinoma. The genes are TRBV7-7 and TRBJ2-3; D is possibly TRBD1 or TRBD2 (5 bases each). The source material was tumor tissue, sampled before atezolizumab (anti-PD-L1) treatment. The clonotype comes from a man between 60 and 75 years old with urothelial cancer. This chain's CDR3 is CASSLSYIEGTDTQYF. The CDR3 nucleotides are TGTGCCAGCAGCTTAAGTTATATCGAGGGGACAGATACGCAGTATTTT.